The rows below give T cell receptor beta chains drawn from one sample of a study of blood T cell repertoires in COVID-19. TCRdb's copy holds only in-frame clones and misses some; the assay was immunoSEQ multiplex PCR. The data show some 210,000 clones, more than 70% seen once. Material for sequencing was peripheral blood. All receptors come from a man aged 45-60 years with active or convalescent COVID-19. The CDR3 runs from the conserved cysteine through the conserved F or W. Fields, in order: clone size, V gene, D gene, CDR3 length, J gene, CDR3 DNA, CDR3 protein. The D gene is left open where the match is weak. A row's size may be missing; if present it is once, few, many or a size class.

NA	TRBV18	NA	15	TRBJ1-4	TGTGCCAGCTCTCTAAACTTTGCAACTAATGAAAAACTGTTTTTT	CASSLNFATNEKLFF
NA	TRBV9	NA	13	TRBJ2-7	TGTGCCAGCAGCGCCTCGTTAGAGGACGAGCAGTACTTC	CASSASLEDEQYF
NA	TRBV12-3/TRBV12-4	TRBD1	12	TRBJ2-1	TGTGCCGGACAGGGGACCGCCAATGAGCAGTTCTTC	CAGQGTANEQFF
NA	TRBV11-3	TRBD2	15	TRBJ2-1	TGTGCCAGCAGCTTAGTAGCGGGGGGGCACAATGAGCAGTTCTTC	CASSLVAGGHNEQFF
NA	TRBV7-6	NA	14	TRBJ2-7	TGTGCCAGCAGCCCCCAGGGGAGGGGCTACGAGCAGTACTTC	CASSPQGRGYEQYF
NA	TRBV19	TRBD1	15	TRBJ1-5	TGTGCCAGTAGTACCACCGGGACAGGCTATCAGCCCCAGCATTTT	CASSTTGTGYQPQHF
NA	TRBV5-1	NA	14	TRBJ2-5	TGCGCCAGCAGCTTTTTGGGACAACAAGAGACCCAGTACTTC	CASSFLGQQETQYF
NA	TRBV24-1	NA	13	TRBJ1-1	TGTGCCACCAGTGGGGGACTAGGCACTGAAGCTTTCTTT	CATSGGLGTEAFF
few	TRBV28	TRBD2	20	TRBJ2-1	TGTGCCAGCAGTTCTCCGGGACTAGCGGGAAGTTTTGGCTCCTACAATGAGCAGTTCTTC	CASSSPGLAGSFGSYNEQFF
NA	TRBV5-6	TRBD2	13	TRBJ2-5	TGTGTCAGCAGCCCCTCCCGGGAGGGGACCCAGTACTTC	CVSSPSREGTQYF
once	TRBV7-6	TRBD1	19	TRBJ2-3	TGTGCCAGCAGCTTAGCCGTCGGACAGGGAGTAGTCGGCACAGATACGCAGTATTTT	CASSLAVGQGVVGTDTQYF
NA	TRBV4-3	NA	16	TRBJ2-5	TGCGCCAGCAGCCAAGATAAGAGGGGGGGAGGAGAGACCCAGTACTTC	CASSQDKRGGGETQYF
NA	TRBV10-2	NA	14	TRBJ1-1	TGCGCCAGCAGTGAGTTGAGGGTGAACACTGAAGCTTTCTTT	CASSELRVNTEAFF
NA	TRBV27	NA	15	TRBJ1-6	TGTGCCAGCGGTCTTAGGGGGACCTATAATTCACCCCTCCACTTT	CASGLRGTYNSPLHF
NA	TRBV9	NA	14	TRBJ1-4	TGTGCCAGCAGCGAACAGGCAACTAATGAAAAACTGTTTTTT	CASSEQATNEKLFF
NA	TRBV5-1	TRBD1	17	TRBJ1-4	TGCGCCAGCAGCGTCGACAGGGGAGGGGGTGAGAAAAAAAGACTGTTTTTT	CASSVDRGGGEKKRLFF
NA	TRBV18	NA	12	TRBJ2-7	TGTGCCAGCTCAGGCAGCTCCTACGAGCAGTACTTC	CASSGSSYEQYF
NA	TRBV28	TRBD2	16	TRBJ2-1	TGTGCCAGCAGTCAGCCGGGAGGGCGACTCTCCAATGAGCAGTTCTTC	CASSQPGGRLSNEQFF
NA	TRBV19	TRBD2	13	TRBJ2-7	TGTGCCAGTAGTCCCGGGGGGGGGTACGAGCAGTACTTC	CASSPGGGYEQYF
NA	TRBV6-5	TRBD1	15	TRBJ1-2	TGTGCCAGCAGTTACTCAGGCAGGGGGTTGAATGGCTACACCTTC	CASSYSGRGLNGYTF
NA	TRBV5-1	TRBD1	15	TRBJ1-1	TGCGCCAGCAGCTTGGGAGGGACAGGGAATACTGAAGCTTTCTTT	CASSLGGTGNTEAFF
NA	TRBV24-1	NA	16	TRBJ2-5	TGTGCCACCAGTGACTCCCGGGACTTCCAACAAGAGACCCAGTACTTC	CATSDSRDFQQETQYF
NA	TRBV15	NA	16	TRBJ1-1	TGTGCCACCAGCAGAGACAGGGTTTTTAGAAACACTGAAGCTTTCTTT	CATSRDRVFRNTEAFF
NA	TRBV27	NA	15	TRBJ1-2	TGTGCCAGCAGTTCCTTCGACAGTGGTGGCTATGGCTACACCTTC	CASSSFDSGGYGYTF
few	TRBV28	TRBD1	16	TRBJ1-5	TGTGCCAGCAGCCTCCTGGACAGGCTCCAAGGACAGCCCCAGCATTTT	CASSLLDRLQGQPQHF